The clone carrying this T cell receptor beta chain was counted a few times. Antigen specificity is unknown. This entry comes from a study of early T cells in non-severe SARS-CoV-2 infection. Study background: From unsorted whole blood, bulk RNA was sequenced, and the chains remained unpaired. Study results and caveats: Sequences matched to VDJdb favored anti-spike CD8 responses, while private and CD4 specificities were missed.

The protocol attached unique molecular identifiers to individual cDNA molecules. TCRdb fed the 5' RACE reads into MiXCR, producing one record per CDR3 protein. Of about 32,000 distinct CDR3 sequences in the sample, approximately 5.6% are singletons; the top ten hold around 3.8%. The sequence derives from an adult who was a healthcare worker with PCR-confirmed SARS-CoV-2 infection or an uninfected control (not recorded which). The specimen sequenced was whole blood.

The CDR3 region is CASSQVGTGILNEQFF. CDR3 sequence (DNA): TGTGCCAGCAGCCAAGTGGGGACAGGGATATTGAATGAGCAGTTCTTC. V is TRBV3-1 and J is TRBJ2-1, with 9 bases fitting TRBD1. Trimming cost V 1 base and J 7 bases; bases outside gene matches: 8. The germline CDR1 and CDR2 sequences are LGHDT and YNNKEL (reference sequence). The CDR3 extends over 16 amino acids.